Below are 25 T cell receptor beta chains sequenced from a single sample in a study of T-cell reconstitution after alpha-beta-depleted transplantation in children. A TCRbeta library incorporating unique molecular identifiers was prepared. TCRdb reanalysed the PCR reads using MiXCR and keeps one entry per CDR3 protein. The data show 200,000 to 250,000 distinct CDR3 sequences, roughly 9% seen once. Sequencing used PBMCs from the stem cell graft donor, obtained from the stem cell graft. The receptors were sampled from a human donor who donated a stem cell graft to a child with acute lymphoblastic leukemia.

This clonotype occurred many times. This chain links TRBV3-1 with TRBJ2-7, with D unclear. CDR3 length equals 12 residues. Germline-derived CDR1 and CDR2 are LGHDT and YNNKEL (reference sequence). Trimming stripped 5 bases from V and 6 bases from J, with 11 bases between. The CDR3 here is CASSAFETEQYF. The CDR3 nucleotides read TGTGCCAGCAGCGCCTTTGAGACCGAGCAGTACTTC.

The CDR3 bases are TGTGCCAGCAGTTCTTTTTTCCTGGACAGGGGGCAAGGCGAGCAGTACTTC. Protein: CASSSFFLDRGQGEQYF. The chain uses TRBV12-3 or TRBV12-4 and TRBJ2-7, with 11 nucleotides matching TRBD1. Germline trimming cut 4 bases from V and 6 bases from J; bases unmatched to any gene: 14. This CDR3 contains 17 residues.

This clonotype was recorded at least ten times. This chain uses TRBV5-5 with TRBJ2-2; D may be TRBD1 or TRBD2 (5 bases each). V lost 6 bases to trimming and J lost 0 bases, with 12 bases between them. Germline assignment: CDR1 SGHKS and CDR2 YYEKEE (reference sequence). This CDR3 region has 15 residues. For the CDR3, the DNA is TGTGCCAGCAACCCGGGACGCCCGAACACCGGGGAGCTGTTTTTT. It specifies CASNPGRPNTGELFF.

This clonotype was found many times. The genes are TRBV12-3 or TRBV12-4 and TRBJ1-2, with TRBD1 identical over 10 bases. The V and J ends lost 5 bases and 1 base, in that order; junction bases with no gene match: 4. The CDR3 has 15 amino acids. The CDR3: CASSRGQGSNYGYTF. The CDR3 DNA is TGTGCCAGCAGTCGGGGACAGGGGAGTAACTATGGCTACACCTTC.

CDR3 protein: CSASPFSGGASYEQYF. The CDR3 region has the DNA TGCAGTGCTAGCCCTTTTAGCGGGGGAGCTTCCTACGAGCAGTACTTC. The genes are TRBV20-1 and TRBJ2-7; 9 nucleotides agree with TRBD2. V lost 3 bases, J lost 1 base, and 10 bases stayed unmatched. The CDR3 has 16 amino acids. The V gene's germline CDR1 is DFQATT and CDR2 SNEGSKA (reference sequence).

J is TRBJ2-2 and V is TRBV3-1; D not certain. Germline V gene data show CDR1 as LGHDT and CDR2 as YNNKEL (reference sequence). With 8 bases removed from V and 0 bases from J, the gap between germline ends came to 25 bases. CDR3 length: 19 residues. The DNA for the CDR3 is TGTGCCAGCTCCACGAAAGCCGCCGTCCCCCCTTCGAACACCGGGGAGCTGTTTTTT. Translated, it gives CASSTKAAVPPSNTGELFF.

The chain recombines TRBV6-5 with TRBJ1-1; the D gene is possibly TRBD1 (5 bases). The length of the CDR3 is 12 residues. Germline values: CDR1 MNHEY, CDR2 SVGAGI. Trimming cost V 7 bases and J 7 bases, with 13 bases left between them. The CDR3 sequence is CASKHRGGEAFF. Written as DNA, the CDR3 is TGTGCCAGCAAACATAGGGGAGGTGAAGCTTTCTTT.

This clonotype turned up a few times. This chain connects TRBV5-1 to TRBJ1-1, with D unresolved. Germline CDR1 is SGHRS and CDR2 is YFSETQ. The CDR3 spans 14 residues. V was shortened by 2 bases and J by 1 base, with 9 bases between the two germline ends. The CDR3 bases are TGCGCCAGCAGCTTAAATAGTGCGAACACTGAAGCTTTCTTT. Encoded protein: CASSLNSANTEAFF.

Ten or more counts support this clonotype. V gene TRBV12-3 or TRBV12-4 combines with J gene TRBJ1-1; weak D call: TRBD1 (6 bases). CDR3 size: 12 residues. Trimming pared 6 bases from V and 11 bases from J, leaving 16 bases between. CDR3 coding DNA: TGTGCCAGCAGCTTACAGGGCCGGGATGCTTTCTTT. The encoded protein is CASSLQGRDAFF.

This clonotype has ten or more counts. The chain is built from TRBV28 and TRBJ2-3, with 8 bases fitting TRBD2. V lost 1 base and J lost 1; bases outside the gene matches: 4. The CDR3 is made up of 16 amino acids. Germline values: CDR1 MDHEN, CDR2 SYDVKM. The CDR3 sequence: CASSLLGRGGTDTQYF. CDR3 DNA sequence: TGTGCCAGCAGTTTATTGGGGCGGGGGGGCACAGATACGCAGTATTTT.

This chain uses TRBV3-1 with TRBJ2-3, with TRBD2 identical over 11 bases. Germline V CDR1 and CDR2: LGHDT, YNNKEL (reference sequence). J gave up 2 bases and V 1 base, and 11 bases lay outside the gene matches. The CDR3 is 19 residues long. CDR3 protein: CASSQGSLAGDLLTDTQYF. CDR3 in DNA: TGTGCCAGCAGCCAAGGGTCACTAGCGGGGGATCTTCTCACAGATACGCAGTATTTT.

This clonotype was seen a handful of times. The chain links TRBV29-1 to TRBJ2-3; D perhaps matches TRBD1 (5 bases). CDR3 length: 15 residues. Trimming cost V 5 bases and J 0 bases, with 15 bases left between them. Germline CDR1 is SQVTM and CDR2 is ANQGSEA. The CDR3 loop is CSVLQGSLSTDTQYF. CDR3 in DNA: TGCAGCGTTCTCCAGGGCTCGCTTAGCACAGATACGCAGTATTTT.

This clonotype was observed many times. The chain uses TRBV12-5 and TRBJ2-7; TRBD1 matches at 9 bases. The CDR3 is 17 residues long. Germline-derived CDR1 and CDR2 are LGHNT and FRNRAP. Trimming at V came to 10 bases and at J to 0 bases, leaving 16 bases not matched to a gene. The CDR3 bases are TGTGCTACCAAACCGTTGGGGGGACAGGGAGACTCCTACGAGCAGTACTTC. Protein: CATKPLGGQGDSYEQYF.

Here the CDR3 DNA reads TGTGCCAGCAGCTCAGGAGGGCAGCCCCAGCATTTT. Residues: CASSSGGQPQHF. The V and J genes are TRBV7-9 and TRBJ1-5; no firm D call. Germline V gene data show CDR1 as SEHNR and CDR2 as FQNEAQ (reference sequence). V lost 4 bases to trimming and J lost 7 bases, with 8 bases between them. The CDR3 totals 12 residues.

Ten or more counts support this clonotype. V gene TRBV7-9 combines with J gene TRBJ2-2; D remains ambiguous. CDR3 length equals 14 residues. Trimming took 1 base from V and 3 from J, leaving 6 bases between them. The germline CDR1 and CDR2 sequences are SEHNR and FQNEAQ (reference sequence). The CDR3 here is CASSLGVYTGELFF. Written as DNA, the CDR3 is TGTGCCAGCAGCTTAGGTGTCTACACCGGGGAGCTGTTTTTT.

The chain combines TRBV12-3 or TRBV12-4 with TRBJ1-5, with no clear D. The V end lost 5 bases, the J end lost 7 bases, and 18 bases lay between the germline ends. The CDR3 runs to 15 residues. CDR3 loop: CASSPGTQFWQPQHF. CDR3 coding DNA: TGTGCCAGCAGTCCGGGTACCCAGTTTTGGCAGCCCCAGCATTTT.

V is TRBV6-2 or TRBV6-3 and J is TRBJ1-1, with TRBD1 matching 9 bases. Losses at the gene ends were 7 bases for V and 4 bases for J; bases not matched to a gene: 13. Germline-derived CDR1 and CDR2 are MNHEY and SVGEGT. The CDR3 extends over 16 amino acids. The CDR3 loop is CASIEIQGARGTEAFF. The DNA of the CDR3 is TGTGCCAGCATAGAGATACAGGGGGCGCGGGGCACTGAAGCTTTCTTT.

Regarding this clonotype: A read error may produce the germline difference seen at one junction end. The chain carries TRBV5-1 and TRBJ2-7; D ambiguous. This CDR3 is 11 amino acids long. CDR1 is SGHRS and CDR2 is YFSETQ in the germline V gene. The CDR3 nucleotides read TGTGCCAGCAGTACAGCCTACGAGCAGTACTTC. This sequence encodes CASSTAYEQYF. Variable domain in full (rest from reference TRBV5-1 and TRBJ2-7): KAGVTQTPRYLIKTRGQQVTLSCSPISGHRSVSWYQQTPGQGLQFLFEYFSETQRNKGNFPGRFSGRQFSNSRSEMNVSTLELGDSALYLCASSTAYEQYFGPGTRLTVT.

The chain is built from TRBV7-9 and TRBJ1-2; 7 nucleotides match TRBD1. V lost 7 bases to trimming and J lost 5 bases; unmatched junction nucleotides: 13. This CDR3 contains 15 residues. Germline CDR1 is SEHNR and CDR2 is FQNEAQ (reference sequence). The CDR3 loop is CASNLLQGQGYGYTF. The CDR3, as DNA: TGTGCCAGCAACCTACTACAGGGGCAAGGGTATGGCTACACCTTC. Full variable domain (remainder filled in from reference TRBV7-9 and TRBJ1-2): DTGVSQNPRHKITKRGQNVTFRCDPISEHNRLYWYRQTLGQGPEFLTYFQNEAQLEKSRLLSDRFSAERPKGSFSTLEIQRTEQGDSAMYLCASNLLQGQGYGYTFGSGTRLTVV.

This clonotype was recorded a few times. The chain has TRBV5-6 and TRBJ2-1, with TRBD2 as a possible D gene (6 bases). The CDR3 length is 16 residues. Germline V CDR1 and CDR2: SGHDT, YYEEEE. V lost 4 bases to trimming and J lost 4 bases, with 18 bases between them. The CDR3 sequence: CASSGTGGDNYNEQFF. In DNA, the CDR3 is TGTGCCAGCAGCGGTACCGGGGGAGACAATTACAATGAGCAGTTCTTC. Variable domain in full (rest from reference TRBV5-6 and TRBJ2-1): DAGVTQSPTHLIKTRGQQVTLRCSPKSGHDTVSWYQQALGQGPQFIFQYYEEEERQRGNFPDRFSGHQFPNYSSELNVNALLLGDSALYLCASSGTGGDNYNEQFFGPGTRLTVL.

This chain joins TRBV20-1 and TRBJ1-2; 10 bases map to TRBD1. Germline V gene lookup returns CDR1 DFQATT and CDR2 SNEGSKA (reference sequence). The CDR3 covers 15 residues. V lost 5 bases and J lost 4; bases outside the gene matches: 10. The CDR3 region has the DNA TGCAGTGCTGCAGACCGGGACAGGGGTATCTATGGCTACACCTTC. Encoded protein: CSAADRDRGIYGYTF.

A few counts support this clonotype. The DNA for the CDR3 is TGCAGCGGTGGGGGAGGTTCTGGCTACACCTTC. This gives the protein CSGGGGSGYTF. The J gene is TRBJ1-2, the V gene TRBV29-1; D is possibly TRBD1 (5 bases). Germline V gene lookup returns CDR1 SQVTM and CDR2 ANQGSEA. This CDR3 is built from 11 residues. V dropped 7 bases and J dropped 7 bases, with 13 bases sitting between them.

This clonotype was found many times. V and J are TRBV12-3 or TRBV12-4 and TRBJ1-1; 7 nucleotides line up with TRBD1. With V trimmed by 7 bases and J by 0 bases, 8 bases remained unmatched. The CDR3 covers 15 residues. In DNA, the CDR3 is TGTGCCAGCACGTACAGGGGACTAATGAACACTGAAGCTTTCTTT. Amino acids: CASTYRGLMNTEAFF.

Many counts were recorded for this clonotype. V and J are TRBV29-1 and TRBJ2-2; TRBD1 might be the D (6 bases). The CDR3 contains 13 residues. Trimming removed 7 bases from V and 4 bases from J, with 13 bases in between. CDR1 and CDR2 from the germline V gene are SQVTM and ANQGSEA. CDR3 protein: CSGRQAGTGELFF. Written as DNA, the CDR3 is TGCAGCGGGCGACAGGCGGGCACCGGGGAGCTGTTTTTT.

In this sample, this clonotype turned up a few times. The chain couples TRBV10-3 to TRBJ2-6; no clear D. The CDR3 is made up of 15 amino acids. The V and J ends lost 3 bases and 1 base respectively, with 7 bases between them. Looked up from germline, CDR1 is ENHRY and CDR2 is SYGVKD. The CDR3 is CAISDSLSGANVLTF. CDR3 nucleotide sequence: TGTGCCATCAGTGATAGCCTATCTGGGGCCAACGTCCTGACTTTC.